Each of the 21 T cell receptor beta chains below was sequenced from the same sample in a study of blood T cell repertoires in COVID-19. Sequenced by immunoSEQ multiplex PCR; TCRdb stores in-frame clones only, minus some. Of around 200,000 clones detected, 75% to 90% appear once; the ten largest clones hold 6% to 6.5%. The sequenced sample was PBMCs or T cells enriched from blood (not recorded which). The receptors derive from a man aged 35-49 years who had recovered from COVID-19.

This sequence joins TRBV5-1 and TRBJ2-1, with D perhaps matching TRBD2 (5 bases). The ends were cut back, 0 bases at V and 8 bases at J, with 12 bases in the middle. The CDR3 is 14 amino acids. CDR1 is SGHRS and CDR2 is YFSETQ in the germline V gene. CDR3 in amino acids: CASSLVGVQDEQFF. The CDR3 DNA sequence: TGCGCCAGCAGCTTGGTCGGGGTCCAGGATGAGCAGTTCTTC.

CDR3 DNA sequence: TGCGCCAGCAGATTGACAACGAACACTGAAGCTTTCTTT. Encoded protein: CASRLTTNTEAFF. This sequence joins TRBV10-1 and TRBJ1-1, with no clear D. The CDR3 sequence is 13 residues long. CDR1 WNHNN and CDR2 SYGVQD come from the germline V gene (reference sequence). Deletions cut 6 bases from V and 1 base from J, with 9 bases between.

This clone is a singleton in its sample. The V call is TRBV27, the J call TRBJ2-7; 9 bases are a match to TRBD1. This CDR3 is 13 amino acids long. V gave up 5 bases and J gave up 5 bases; unmatched junction bases: 4. In germline, CDR1 is MNHEY, CDR2 SMNVEV (reference sequence). In DNA form, the CDR3 reads TGTGCCAGCAGTAGACAGGGGGTCCACGAGCAGTACTTC. The encoded protein is CASSRQGVHEQYF.

This chain links TRBV5-1 with TRBJ2-2; 11 positions agree with TRBD2. CDR3 length: 15 residues. Germline V CDR1 and CDR2: SGHRS, YFSETQ. V was pared by 4 bases and J by 4 bases, with 3 bases of the junction left unmatched. CDR3 residues: CASSDTSGSTGELFF. The DNA for the CDR3 is TGCGCCAGCAGCGACACTAGCGGGAGCACCGGGGAGCTGTTTTTT. The variable domain in full, completed from reference TRBV5-1 and TRBJ2-2, reads KAGVTQTPRYLIKTRGQQVTLSCSPISGHRSVSWYQQTPGQGLQFLFEYFSETQRNKGNFPGRFSGRQFSNSRSEMNVSTLELGDSALYLCASSDTSGSTGELFFGEGSRLTVL.

This clone was recorded a few times. Within the sample, other DNA sequences also encode this same CDR3. J is TRBJ2-7 and V is TRBV5-4; 8 bases align to TRBD1. This CDR3 has 14 amino acids. The J segment lost 3 bases and the V segment lost 4 bases, leaving 6 bases of the junction unmatched. From germline, CDR1 is SGHNT and CDR2 YYREEE (reference sequence). CDR3 nucleotides: TGTGCCAGCAGCCCAGGACAGGGCGGCTACGAGCAGTACTTC. It is translated as CASSPGQGGYEQYF. Using reference TRBV5-4 and TRBJ2-7 for the parts outside the CDR3, the full variable domain is ETGVTQSPTHLIKTRGQQVTLRCSSQSGHNTVSWYQQALGQGPQFIFQYYREEENGRGNFPPRFSGLQFPNYSSELNVNALELDDSALYLCASSPGQGGYEQYFGPGTRLTVT.

V usage is TRBV27 and J usage is TRBJ1-2; D is unresolved. Germline CDR1 is MNHEY and CDR2 is SMNVEV (reference sequence). Trimming took off 7 bases at V and 6 bases at J, with 15 bases between the two ends. The CDR3 runs 13 residues. The CDR3 DNA reads as TGTGCCAGCACGAAGAGAGTCGGGGATGGCTACACCTTC. Its protein product is CASTKRVGDGYTF.

The V call is TRBV5-1, the J call TRBJ2-1, with D possibly TRBD2 on 5 matching bases. V lost 1 base, J lost 6 bases, and 11 bases lay in between. CDR3 length: 14 amino acids. Germline V gives CDR1 SGHRS, CDR2 YFSETQ. The CDR3 nucleotides are TGCGCCAGCAGCTTGATGGGAGTCCCCAATGAGCAGTTCTTC. It translates to CASSLMGVPNEQFF.

The J gene is TRBJ2-7, the V gene TRBV6-5, with 9 positions matching TRBD1. The CDR3 covers 13 residues. Germline trimming cut 5 bases from V and 6 bases from J; bases unmatched to any gene: 5. Germline CDR1 is MNHEY and CDR2 is SVGAGI. CDR3 sequence: CASSTGQGREQYF. In DNA form, the CDR3 reads TGTGCCAGCAGTACTGGACAGGGGCGCGAGCAGTACTTC.

The genes are TRBV11-2 and TRBJ2-5, with 8 bases matching TRBD2. V shed 1 base and J 1 base; nucleotides not matched to a gene: 5. This CDR3 comprises 16 residues. Germline V CDR1 and CDR2: SGHAT, FQNNGV. In nucleotides, the CDR3 is TGTGCCAGCAGCTTAGTTAGCGGGGTAACCCAAGAGACCCAGTACTTC. It yields the protein CASSLVSGVTQETQYF.

This clone was detected a few times. V gene TRBV21-1 combines with J gene TRBJ1-2; the DNA was not used to check the table's D call, TRBD1. TRBV21-1 is shown as a pseudogene. The CDR3 length is 18 residues. The CDR3 DNA follows: TGTGCCAGCAGCTTAAGGCCAATACAGGGGGGATCTAACTATGGCTACACCTTC. Residues: CASSLRPIQGGSNYGYTF.

The CDR3 loop is CASSPGGQGGYEQYF. Here the CDR3 DNA reads TGTGCCAGCAGCCCTGGGGGACAGGGTGGGTACGAGCAGTACTTC. V gene TRBV9 combines with J gene TRBJ2-7, with TRBD1 identical over 9 bases. Germline CDR1 and CDR2: SGDLS and YYNGEE. This CDR3 spans 15 amino acids. V gave up 4 bases and J gave up 4 bases; unmatched junction bases: 9.

The genes are TRBV2 and TRBJ2-7, with unresolved D. The CDR3 is made up of 17 amino acids. The V gene lost 0 bases and the J gene lost 0 bases, with 15 bases spanning the gap. Germline CDR1 SNHLY, CDR2 FYNNEI. CDR3 loop: CASSEALGGASSYEQYF. DNA of the CDR3: TGTGCCAGCAGTGAAGCGCTAGGCGGTGCAAGCTCCTACGAGCAGTACTTC.

The chain combines TRBV19 with TRBJ1-5; 7 positions match TRBD1. V was pared by 3 bases and J by 10 bases, with 6 bases of the junction left unmatched. The CDR3 is 13 amino acids. Germline loops: CDR1 LNHDA, CDR2 SQIVND (reference sequence). CDR3 in DNA: TGTGCCAGTAGTATGGGACAGATCCTACCCCAGCATTTT. Its protein product is CASSMGQILPQHF.

The V gene is TRBV4-1, the J gene TRBJ1-4; D not resolved. Germline-derived CDR1 and CDR2 are MGHRA and YSYEKL. The CDR3 length is 14 residues. The ends were cut back, 4 bases at V and 8 bases at J, with 14 bases in the middle. The CDR3: CASSLSRYDEKLFF. As DNA, the CDR3 is TGCGCCAGCAGCCTGTCGCGGTACGACGAAAAACTGTTTTTT.

The V gene is TRBV4-1, the J gene TRBJ2-3; 10 positions agree with TRBD2. CDR3 length: 16 amino acids. CDR1 is MGHRA and CDR2 is YSYEKL in the germline V gene. V lost 1 base and J lost 2; bases outside the gene matches: 3. As DNA, the CDR3 is TGCGCCAGCAGCCAAGGTAGCGGGGGGTTCACAGATACGCAGTATTTT. Amino acid sequence: CASSQGSGGFTDTQYF.

The chain uses TRBV9 and TRBJ1-1; 7 nucleotides align to TRBD1. CDR3 length: 13 residues. V lost 3 bases, J lost 7 bases, and 6 bases stayed unmatched. The germline V gene encodes CDR1 SGDLS and CDR2 YYNGEE. In DNA, the CDR3 is TGTGCCAGCAGCGACAGGGGCGCTGGTGAAGCTTTCTTT. It translates to CASSDRGAGEAFF. Full variable domain (outside the CDR3, taken from reference TRBV9 and TRBJ1-1): DSGVTQTPKHLITATGQRVTLRCSPRSGDLSVYWYQQSLDQGLQFLIQYYNGEERAKGNILERFSAQQFPDLHSELNLSSLELGDSALYFCASSDRGAGEAFFGQGTRLTVV.

The rearrangement uses TRBV9 and TRBJ1-2; TRBD1 agrees at 9 bases. Germline CDR1 is SGDLS and CDR2 is YYNGEE. The V and J ends lost 5 bases and 0 bases, in that order; junction bases with no gene match: 2. This CDR3 comprises 14 residues. In DNA form, the CDR3 reads TGTGCCAGCAGGGGGACAGGGACTAACTATGGCTACACCTTC. Its translation: CASRGTGTNYGYTF.

Concerning this clone itself: A much larger clone lies one base from this, so it may be a read error. This chain connects TRBV5-6 to TRBJ1-6; no clear D. V lost 0 bases and J lost 5, with 6 bases in between. This CDR3 is 14 amino acids long. Germline CDR1 SGHDT, CDR2 YYEEEE. Here the CDR3 reads CASSLGLDNSPLHF. The CDR3 DNA reads TGTGCCAGCAGCTTGGGACTTGATAATTCACCCCTCCACTTT.

The count of this clone is one. V usage is TRBV25-1 and J usage is TRBJ1-3, with a tentative D call TRBD1 (6 bases). The germline gives CDR1 MGHDK, CDR2 SYGVNS. V lost 8 bases to trimming and J lost 1 base, with 9 bases between them. This CDR3 is built from 13 residues. The chain's CDR3 is CASAGVSGNTIYF. The DNA of the CDR3 is TGTGCCAGCGCAGGGGTATCTGGAAACACCATATATTTT.

This clone is a singleton in its sample. The rearrangement uses TRBV7-9 and TRBJ1-4, with 7 bases aligning to TRBD1. V shed 6 bases, J shed 10 bases, and the junction held 11 bases outside the gene matches. The CDR3 contains 14 residues. CDR1 and CDR2 (germline): SEHNR, FQNEAQ (reference sequence). In DNA, the CDR3 is TGTGCCAGCAGGAGGACAGGAGGAGACGGAAAACTGTTTTTT. This codes for CASRRTGGDGKLFF.

The chain employs TRBV19 and TRBJ2-3; tentatively, D is TRBD1 (7 bases). V was pared by 1 base and J by 7 bases, with 15 bases between. CDR1 is LNHDA and CDR2 is SQIVND in the germline V gene (reference sequence). This CDR3 spans 15 amino acids. CDR3 protein: CASSIGRQGGNTQYF. CDR3 coding DNA: TGTGCCAGTAGTATAGGCCGACAGGGAGGAAATACGCAGTATTTT.